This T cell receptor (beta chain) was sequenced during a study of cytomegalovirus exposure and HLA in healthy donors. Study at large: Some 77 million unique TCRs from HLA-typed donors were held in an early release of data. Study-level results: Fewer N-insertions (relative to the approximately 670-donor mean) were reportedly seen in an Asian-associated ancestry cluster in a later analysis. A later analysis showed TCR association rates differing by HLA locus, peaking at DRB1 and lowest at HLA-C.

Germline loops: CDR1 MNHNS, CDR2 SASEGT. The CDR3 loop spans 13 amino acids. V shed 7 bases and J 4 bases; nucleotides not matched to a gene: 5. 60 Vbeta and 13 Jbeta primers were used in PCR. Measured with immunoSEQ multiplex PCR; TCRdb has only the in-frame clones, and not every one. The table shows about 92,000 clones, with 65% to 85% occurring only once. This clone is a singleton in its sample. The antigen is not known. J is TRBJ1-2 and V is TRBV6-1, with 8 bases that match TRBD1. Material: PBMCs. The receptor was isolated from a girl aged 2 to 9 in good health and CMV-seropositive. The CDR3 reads CASKEGTGYGYTF. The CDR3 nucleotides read TGTGCCAGCAAGGAAGGGACAGGCTATGGCTACACCTTC.